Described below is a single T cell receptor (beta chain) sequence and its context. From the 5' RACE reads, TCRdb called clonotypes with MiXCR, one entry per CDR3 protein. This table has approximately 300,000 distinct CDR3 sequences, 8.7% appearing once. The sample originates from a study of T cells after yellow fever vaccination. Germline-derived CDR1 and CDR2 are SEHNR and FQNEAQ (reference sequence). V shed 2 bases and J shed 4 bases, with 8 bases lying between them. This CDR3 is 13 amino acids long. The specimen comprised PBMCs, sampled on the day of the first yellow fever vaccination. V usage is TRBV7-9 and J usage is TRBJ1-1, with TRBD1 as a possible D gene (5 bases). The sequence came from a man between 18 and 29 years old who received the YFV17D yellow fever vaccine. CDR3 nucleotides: TGTGCCAGCAGCTTACCGGGGCTCACTGAAGCTTTCTTT. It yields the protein CASSLPGLTEAFF.